A selection of T cell receptor beta chains follows, all from one sample in a study of CD8+ T cells in alopecia areata. TCRdb keeps only in-frame clones here, not all; method: immunoSEQ multiplex PCR. The sample has under 200,000 clones; approximately 60% are singletons. The source material was CD4+ T cells sorted from blood, sampled at week 24, from a patient treated with tofacitinib. The receptors shown here come from a human donor with alopecia areata. The CDR3 runs from the conserved cysteine through the conserved F or W. A D gene is named only where the DNA matches it firmly. Expanded clones get a size class; other rows say once, few or many, or leave the size out.

J: TRBJ1-5
V: TRBV30
size: .
D: .
DNA: TGTGCCTGGAGTGATCAGGGCCAGAAGCCCCAGCATTTT
CDR3: CAWSDQGQKPQHF

J: TRBJ1-2
V: TRBV7-2
size: few
D: .
DNA: TGTGCCAGCAGCCCGGACAGTAACTATGGCTACACCTTC
CDR3: CASSPDSNYGYTF

J: TRBJ2-4
V: TRBV7-9
size: .
D: .
DNA: TGTGCCAGCAGCTTACGGGCCGGGGGAACCAAAAACATTCAGTACTTC
CDR3: CASSLRAGGTKNIQYF

J: TRBJ1-1
V: TRBV19
size: few
D: TRBD1
DNA: TGTGCCAGTAGGACAGGGTCCGCCACTGAAGCTTTCTTT
CDR3: CASRTGSATEAFF

J: TRBJ1-5
V: TRBV2
size: few
D: .
DNA: TGTGCCAGCAGACCGGATACTAGTGGCAATCAGCCCCAGCATTTT
CDR3: CASRPDTSGNQPQHF

J: TRBJ1-2
V: TRBV2
size: .
D: .
DNA: TGTGCCAGCAGAGGGGACACCGCTAACTATGGCTACACCTTC
CDR3: CASRGDTANYGYTF

J: TRBJ2-5
V: TRBV6-5
size: .
D: TRBD1
DNA: TGTGCCAGCAGTTACCGGACAGGGGGCGATCCAGAGACCCAGTACTTC
CDR3: CASSYRTGGDPETQYF

J: TRBJ1-5
V: TRBV6-1
size: few
D: .
DNA: TGTGCCAGCAGTGCAGGGATTAGCAATCAGCCCCAGCATTTT
CDR3: CASSAGISNQPQHF

J: TRBJ2-7
V: TRBV9
size: .
D: .
DNA: TGTGCCAGCAGCGTAGCTGTCAACCTCTACGAGCAGTACTTC
CDR3: CASSVAVNLYEQYF

J: TRBJ1-1
V: TRBV30
size: few
D: TRBD1
DNA: TGTGCCTGGGGGACAGGGGGTACCCCGAGCACTGAAGCTTTCTTT
CDR3: CAWGTGGTPSTEAFF

J: TRBJ2-1
V: TRBV4-2
size: many
D: .
DNA: TGTGCCAGCAGCCAAGATCGGGCTTACAATGAGCAGTTCTTC
CDR3: CASSQDRAYNEQFF

J: TRBJ2-1
V: TRBV5-4
size: .
D: .
DNA: TGTGCCAGCCCGGCAGGGGTCAATGAGCAGTTCTTC
CDR3: CASPAGVNEQFF

J: TRBJ1-4
V: TRBV2
size: .
D: .
DNA: TGTGCCAGCAGAAGCGACAGAGCTAATGAAAAACTGTTTTTT
CDR3: CASRSDRANEKLFF

J: TRBJ1-1
V: TRBV6-6
size: .
D: TRBD1
DNA: TGTGCCAGCAGTTACCGGGACAGGAACACTGAAGCTTTCTTT
CDR3: CASSYRDRNTEAFF

J: TRBJ2-1
V: TRBV29-1
size: .
D: .
DNA: TGCAGCGTTGTGGGCGGCTACAATGAGCAGTTCTTC
CDR3: CSVVGGYNEQFF

J: TRBJ2-7
V: TRBV10-3
size: .
D: .
DNA: TGTGCCATCAGGGACTTTTCCGAGCAGTACTTC
CDR3: CAIRDFSEQYF

J: TRBJ2-7
V: TRBV29-1
size: .
D: .
DNA: TGCAGCGTTGAGGGCGGGGCCTACGAGCAGTACTTC
CDR3: CSVEGGAYEQYF

J: TRBJ2-5
V: TRBV29-1
size: .
D: .
DNA: TGCAGCGTGACCCCCGGGGCGGGGGAGACCCAGTACTTC
CDR3: CSVTPGAGETQYF

J: TRBJ2-7
V: TRBV19
size: .
D: .
DNA: TGTGCCAGTAAAGGGCGGACCCCCCCAGAGCAGTACTTC
CDR3: CASKGRTPPEQYF

J: TRBJ2-3
V: TRBV25-1
size: .
D: .
DNA: TGTGCCAGCAGTGTGGGCGGCAGCACAGATACGCAGTATTTT
CDR3: CASSVGGSTDTQYF

J: TRBJ1-5
V: TRBV10-2
size: .
D: TRBD1
DNA: TGCGCCAGCAGTTCCGACAGGGTGGCTCAGCCCCAGCATTTT
CDR3: CASSSDRVAQPQHF

J: TRBJ1-5
V: TRBV6-5
size: .
D: TRBD1
DNA: TGTGCCAGCAGGGACGGACAGGGTGGCAATCAGCCCCAGCATTTT
CDR3: CASRDGQGGNQPQHF

J: TRBJ1-2
V: TRBV2
size: once
D: TRBD1
DNA: TGTGCCAGCACGACAGGGCGGGGCTACACCTTC
CDR3: CASTTGRGYTF

J: TRBJ2-1
V: TRBV9
size: .
D: .
DNA: TGTGCCAGCAGCGTAGGCGGCGGCACCTACAATGAGCAGTTCTTC
CDR3: CASSVGGGTYNEQFF

J: TRBJ2-1
V: TRBV5-1
size: .
D: TRBD2
DNA: TGCGCCAGCAGCTTTAGAGCGGGAAGCTCCTACAATGAGCAGTTCTTC
CDR3: CASSFRAGSSYNEQFF

J: TRBJ2-1
V: TRBV30
size: .
D: .
DNA: TGTGCCGTGCCAACCGATAAAGACAATGAGCAGTTCTTC
CDR3: CAVPTDKDNEQFF

J: TRBJ2-2
V: TRBV25-1
size: few
D: .
DNA: TGTGCCAGCAGTGAATATGGAGCGGGCACCGGGGAGCTGTTTTTT
CDR3: CASSEYGAGTGELFF

J: TRBJ2-1
V: TRBV5-4
size: .
D: TRBD1
DNA: TGTGCCAGCAGCTTACAGGGGGGACACAATGAGCAGTTCTTC
CDR3: CASSLQGGHNEQFF

J: TRBJ2-7
V: TRBV5-1
size: few
D: .
DNA: TGCGCCAGCAGCTTGGAAGGGAAGAACTACGAGCAGTACTTC
CDR3: CASSLEGKNYEQYF

J: TRBJ2-4
V: TRBV7-9
size: .
D: TRBD2
DNA: TGTGCCAGCAGCGTGCCGGGACTAGCGGGGATGGCCAAAAACATTCAGTACTTC
CDR3: CASSVPGLAGMAKNIQYF

J: TRBJ1-1
V: TRBV6-6
size: .
D: .
DNA: TGTGCCAGCAGTTACCCGAGCAGGGGAGGTAACACTGAAGCTTTCTTT
CDR3: CASSYPSRGGNTEAFF

J: TRBJ2-5
V: TRBV2
size: .
D: TRBD2
DNA: TGTGCCAGCGGACTAGCGGACTTCCAAGAGACCCAGTACTTC
CDR3: CASGLADFQETQYF

J: TRBJ1-4
V: TRBV2
size: few
D: .
DNA: TGTGCCAGCAGTGACAGGGTCGGGGGTGATGAAAAACTGTTTTTT
CDR3: CASSDRVGGDEKLFF

J: TRBJ1-2
V: TRBV10-3
size: few
D: TRBD1
DNA: TGTGCCATCAGTTTCACCGGGACAGCCAACTATGGCTACACCTTC
CDR3: CAISFTGTANYGYTF

J: TRBJ2-7
V: TRBV10-3
size: once
D: .
DNA: TGTGCCAGCAGTTCCATCTCACACGGCTACGAGCAGTACTTC
CDR3: CASSSISHGYEQYF

J: TRBJ2-3
V: TRBV29-1
size: .
D: .
DNA: TGCAGCGACGGCCGGACTAGCACAGATACGCAGTATTTT
CDR3: CSDGRTSTDTQYF

J: TRBJ2-4
V: TRBV11-2
size: few
D: .
DNA: TGTGCCAGCAGCTTGACGGCCGTCCCGGGACAAAACATTCAGTACTTC
CDR3: CASSLTAVPGQNIQYF

J: TRBJ2-7
V: TRBV11-2
size: .
D: .
DNA: TGTGCCAGCTCTACGGGGGCTGTCTACGAGCAGTACTTC
CDR3: CASSTGAVYEQYF

J: TRBJ2-7
V: TRBV29-1
size: few
D: .
DNA: TGCAGCGTTGAAGATGGAGGGGCCGAGCAGTACTTC
CDR3: CSVEDGGAEQYF

J: TRBJ2-3
V: TRBV28
size: .
D: .
DNA: TGTGCCAGCTCCCAACAAGGACGTTCTAGCACAGATACGCAGTATTTT
CDR3: CASSQQGRSSTDTQYF

J: TRBJ2-7
V: TRBV13
size: few
D: .
DNA: TGTGCCAGCAGCCCCGACAGTGACCTCAAAGAGCAGTACTTC
CDR3: CASSPDSDLKEQYF

J: TRBJ1-2
V: TRBV30
size: few
D: .
DNA: TGTGCCTGGAGTGCCGATACCGGGACGGGGGGCTACACCTTC
CDR3: CAWSADTGTGGYTF

J: TRBJ2-1
V: TRBV30
size: .
D: TRBD2
DNA: TGTGCCTGGAGTTCCCCGGGGCTAGCGGGGCGATCAAATGAGCAGTTCTTC
CDR3: CAWSSPGLAGRSNEQFF

J: TRBJ2-5
V: TRBV6-5
size: .
D: TRBD2
DNA: TGTGCCAGCAGTCCCGCGGGGGGGCTATGGGAGACCCAGTACTTC
CDR3: CASSPAGGLWETQYF

J: TRBJ2-7
V: TRBV29-1
size: .
D: .
DNA: TGCAGCGTTGAATCGGGGCGCGAGCAGTACTTC
CDR3: CSVESGREQYF

J: TRBJ1-2
V: TRBV19
size: .
D: TRBD1
DNA: TGTGCCAGTAGAATGACCGGGACAGGGAGTGGCTACACCTTC
CDR3: CASRMTGTGSGYTF

J: TRBJ2-5
V: TRBV28
size: once
D: .
DNA: TGTGCCAGCAGCCAAGAGACCCAGTACTTC
CDR3: CASSQETQYF

J: TRBJ2-7
V: TRBV18
size: .
D: .
DNA: TGTGCCAGCTCACCAACGACCTCCACGGGGCAGGGAACCTACGAGCAGTACTTC
CDR3: CASSPTTSTGQGTYEQYF

J: TRBJ2-1
V: TRBV18
size: .
D: .
DNA: TGTGCCAGCTCACCTGAGACGGACAATGAGCAGTTCTTC
CDR3: CASSPETDNEQFF

J: TRBJ1-2
V: TRBV6-5
size: .
D: .
DNA: TGTGCCAGCAGTTATCGGTGGGGTGGCTACACCTTC
CDR3: CASSYRWGGYTF

J: TRBJ1-4
V: TRBV25-1
size: .
D: TRBD1
DNA: TGTGCCAGCAACCCGGGACAGGGGAACGAAAAACTGTTTTTT
CDR3: CASNPGQGNEKLFF

J: TRBJ2-5
V: TRBV5-1
size: few
D: .
DNA: TGCGCCAGCAGCAAGCAAGAGACCCAGTACTTC
CDR3: CASSKQETQYF

J: TRBJ1-2
V: TRBV23-1
size: .
D: .
DNA: TGCGCCAGCAGTCTTGGGTCGTGGAATGGCTACACCTTC
CDR3: CASSLGSWNGYTF

J: TRBJ2-3
V: TRBV27
size: .
D: .
DNA: TGTGCCAGCAGTTCACAACAGCCCGGCACAGATACGCAGTATTTT
CDR3: CASSSQQPGTDTQYF

J: TRBJ2-3
V: TRBV29-1
size: .
D: TRBD2
DNA: TGCAGCGTTAGCGGGGGATTCACCGCGGCTACGCAGTATTTT
CDR3: CSVSGGFTAATQYF

J: TRBJ1-6
V: TRBV30
size: .
D: TRBD1
DNA: TGTGCCTCGGACAGGGCAAGAAATTCACCCCTCCACTTT
CDR3: CASDRARNSPLHF

J: TRBJ1-2
V: TRBV5-6
size: .
D: .
DNA: TGTGCCAGCAGGATCCCGAGCGGTGGCTACACCTTC
CDR3: CASRIPSGGYTF

J: TRBJ2-2
V: TRBV7-9
size: few
D: .
DNA: TGTGCCAGCAGCTCGATTACCGGGACCGGAGGCGGGGAGCTGTTTTTT
CDR3: CASSSITGTGGGELFF

J: TRBJ2-3
V: TRBV9
size: few
D: .
DNA: TGTGCCAGCAGCGTCTCCGTCGGCACAGATACGCAGTATTTT
CDR3: CASSVSVGTDTQYF

J: TRBJ1-2
V: TRBV5-1
size: .
D: TRBD1
DNA: TGCGCCAGCAGCGGCGGACAGGGTTACGGCTACACCTTC
CDR3: CASSGGQGYGYTF